This TCR beta chain came from a study of T cell responses to AZD1222 COVID-19 vaccine. Study findings and constraints: With two AZD1222 doses given, Spike-specific TCR breadth and depth both rose. Vaccine-associated CD4 TCRs spanned spike, dominant at 160-218 and 743-854. Reportedly, close to half of spike-specific TCRs are directed against unmutated variant regions.

On this clone: The antigen is not known.

Deletions cut 5 bases from V and 1 base from J, with 12 bases between. The CDR3 is made up of 15 amino acids. Germline V gene data show CDR1 as SNHLY and CDR2 as FYNNEI. The data were produced by immunoSEQ multiplex PCR, yet TCRdb's version contains in-frame clones alone and is incomplete. This table holds 100,000 to 150,000 clones, around 90% found once. The sequence was collected from an adult in good health. This specimen consisted of peripheral blood, obtained on day 0 of AZD1222 vaccination. The chain couples TRBV2 to TRBJ1-5; TRBD1 might be the D (6 bases). DNA of the CDR3: TGTGCCAGCAGTACCAGGACAGTGAGCAATCAGCCCCAGCATTTT. Its protein is CASSTRTVSNQPQHF.